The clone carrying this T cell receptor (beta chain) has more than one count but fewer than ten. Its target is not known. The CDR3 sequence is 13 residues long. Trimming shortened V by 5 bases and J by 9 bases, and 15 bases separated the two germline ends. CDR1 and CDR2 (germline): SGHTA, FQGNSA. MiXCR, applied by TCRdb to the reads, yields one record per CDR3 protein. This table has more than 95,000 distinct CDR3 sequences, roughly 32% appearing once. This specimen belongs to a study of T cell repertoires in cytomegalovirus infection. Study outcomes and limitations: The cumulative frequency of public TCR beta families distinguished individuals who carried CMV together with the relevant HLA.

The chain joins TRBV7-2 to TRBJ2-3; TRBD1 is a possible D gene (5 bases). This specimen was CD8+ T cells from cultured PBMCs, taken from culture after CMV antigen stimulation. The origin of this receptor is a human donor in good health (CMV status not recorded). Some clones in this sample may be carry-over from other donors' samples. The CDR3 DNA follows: TGTGCCAGCAGCCTAGGGGAATACCGAACGCAGTATTTT. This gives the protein CASSLGEYRTQYF.